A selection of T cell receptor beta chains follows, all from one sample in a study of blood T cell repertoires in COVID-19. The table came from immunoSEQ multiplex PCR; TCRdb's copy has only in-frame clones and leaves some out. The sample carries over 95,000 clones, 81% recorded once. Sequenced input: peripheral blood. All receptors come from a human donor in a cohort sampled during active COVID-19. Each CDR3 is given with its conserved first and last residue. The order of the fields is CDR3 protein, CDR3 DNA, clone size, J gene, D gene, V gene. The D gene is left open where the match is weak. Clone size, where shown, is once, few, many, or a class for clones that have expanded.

CASSIPGDLSYEQYF	TGTGCCAGTAGTATACCGGGGGATCTATCCTACGAGCAGTACTTC	-	TRBJ2-7	-	TRBV19
CSAEDKTQYF	TGCAGTGCAGAGGACAAGACCCAGTACTTC	-	TRBJ2-5	-	TRBV20-1
CASSPGHSIYGYTF	TGTGCCAGCTCACCGGGACATAGCATCTATGGCTACACCTTC	-	TRBJ1-2	-	TRBV18
CASSFLPGTEAFF	TGTGCCAGCAGTTTCCTCCCGGGGACTGAAGCTTTCTTT	-	TRBJ1-1	-	TRBV6-2/TRBV6-3
CASTLKSGLSTPTQAFF	TGTGCCAGCACCCTTAAGTCGGGACTGAGTACCCCAACCCAAGCTTTCTTT	-	TRBJ1-1	-	TRBV3-1/TRBV3-2
CASSQTGSANQPQHF	TGTGCCAGCTCACAAACAGGGTCGGCCAATCAGCCCCAGCATTTT	-	TRBJ1-5	-	TRBV18
CATRTDGANTGELFF	TGTGCCACTCGGACAGACGGCGCGAACACCGGGGAGCTGTTTTTT	-	TRBJ2-2	-	TRBV15
CSANEKRTQYF	TGCAGTGCTAATGAAAAGCGGACGCAGTATTTT	-	TRBJ2-3	-	TRBV20-1
CASSLGDTRANEKLFF	TGCGCCAGCAGCTTGGGAGATACGAGGGCTAATGAAAAACTGTTTTTT	-	TRBJ1-4	-	TRBV5-1
CASSPQGTGNEKLFF	TGTGCCAGCAGCCCCCAGGGGACCGGCAATGAAAAACTGTTTTTT	-	TRBJ1-4	-	TRBV7-9
CASSFEQGGGYTF	TGTGCCAGCAGCTTTGAACAGGGGGGAGGCTACACCTTC	-	TRBJ1-2	TRBD1	TRBV7-2
CASSREDGRAGELFF	TGCGCCAGCAGCCGAGAGGACGGGCGGGCCGGGGAGCTGTTTTTT	once	TRBJ2-2	-	TRBV4-1
CAWMRTLNTEAFF	TGTGCCTGGATGAGGACATTGAACACTGAAGCTTTCTTT	-	TRBJ1-1	-	TRBV30
CASTQGAKNEQFF	TGTGCCAGTACTCAGGGGGCGAAGAATGAGCAGTTCTTC	-	TRBJ2-1	TRBD1	TRBV19
CASSLAGGQSNTEAFF	TGCGCCAGCAGCTTGGCCGGGGGACAGTCGAACACTGAAGCTTTCTTT	-	TRBJ1-1	TRBD1	TRBV5-1
CASSVAGTSGRSYNEQFF	TGTGCCAGCAGCGTTGCAGGGACTAGCGGGCGCTCCTACAATGAGCAGTTCTTC	-	TRBJ2-1	TRBD2	TRBV16
CASSLVTGWDTEAFF	TGCGCCAGCAGCTTGGTAACAGGTTGGGACACTGAAGCTTTCTTT	-	TRBJ1-1	-	TRBV5-1
CATRQVSYEQYF	TGTGCCACTCGGCAGGTCTCCTACGAGCAGTACTTC	-	TRBJ2-7	-	TRBV24-1
CASSFLSYNEQFF	TGTGCCAGCAGCTTCTTATCCTACAATGAGCAGTTCTTC	once	TRBJ2-1	-	TRBV5-4
CASSARDRGNTGELFF	TGTGCCAGCAGTGCTCGGGACAGGGGAAACACCGGGGAGCTGTTTTTT	-	TRBJ2-2	TRBD1	TRBV25-1
CASSQVNEQYF	TGCGCCAGCAGCCAAGTTAACGAGCAGTACTTC	few	TRBJ2-7	-	TRBV4-1
CASSFRGGPLHF	TGTGCCAGCAGTTTTAGGGGGGGTCCCCTCCACTTT	-	TRBJ1-6	-	TRBV12-3/TRBV12-4
CASKGGGSGTGELFF	TGTGCCAGCAAGGGGGGGGGATCGGGCACCGGGGAGCTGTTTTTT	-	TRBJ2-2	-	TRBV6-5
CASSQSLSGSSTDTQYF	TGTGCCAGCAGCCAATCCCTTAGCGGCTCTAGCACAGATACGCAGTATTTT	-	TRBJ2-3	-	TRBV7-9
CASSVGGQPADTQYF	TGTGCCAGCAGCGTAGGGGGACAGCCCGCGGATACGCAGTATTTT	-	TRBJ2-3	TRBD1	TRBV9
CASSPPFGQGGHNEQFF	TGTGCCAGCTCACCACCTTTCGGACAGGGGGGGCACAATGAGCAGTTCTTC	-	TRBJ2-1	TRBD1	TRBV18